One sample yielded the 13 T cell receptor beta chains listed below, sequenced in a study of blood T cell repertoires in COVID-19. Generated by immunoSEQ multiplex PCR, the TCRdb table keeps only in-frame clones and is missing some. The profile shows fewer than 120,000 clones, approximately 79% of them singletons. The sample was peripheral blood. These receptors were collected from a woman of 80 years or more with active or convalescent COVID-19.

For the CDR3, the DNA is TGTGCCAGCAGTTACTTGCTAGCGGGATTGGATGAGCAGTTCTTC. This gives the protein CASSYLLAGLDEQFF. The chain has TRBV6-2 or TRBV6-3 and TRBJ2-1; TRBD2 matches 9 bases. The CDR3 has 15 amino acids. CDR1 and CDR2 from the germline V gene are MNHEY and SVGEGT. V gave up 1 base and J gave up 8 bases; unmatched junction bases: 6.

This clone has only one observation. This rearrangement joins TRBV28 to TRBJ2-6; D is perhaps TRBD1 (6 bases). V was shortened by 5 bases and J by 1 base, with 18 bases between the two germline ends. Germline lookup yields CDR1 MDHEN and CDR2 SYDVKM. This CDR3 is built from 18 residues. The CDR3 nucleotides read TGTGCCAGCAGTCTAGGTTACAGGGCCAGATCTGGGGCCAACGTCCTGACTTTC. This sequence encodes CASSLGYRARSGANVLTF. Complete variable domain (other parts from reference TRBV28 and TRBJ2-6): DVKVTQSSRYLVKRTGEKVFLECVQDMDHENMFWYRQDPGLGLRLIYFSYDVKMKEKGDIPEGYSVSREKKERFSLILESASTNQTSMYLCASSLGYRARSGANVLTFGAGSRLTVL.

V is TRBV7-3 and J is TRBJ2-2, with D uncertain. The V and J ends lost 0 bases and 1 base respectively, with 6 bases between them. CDR3 length: 15 residues. Looked up from germline, CDR1 is SGHTA and CDR2 is FQGTGA. CDR3 in DNA: TGTGCCAGCAGCTTAACTCAGTGGAACACCGGGGAGCTGTTTTTT. This codes for CASSLTQWNTGELFF.

The rearrangement links TRBV5-1 to TRBJ2-3; TRBD1 is a possible D gene (6 bases). V lost 3 bases and J lost 0, with 8 bases in between. The CDR3 has 14 residues. The germline V gene encodes CDR1 SGHRS and CDR2 YFSETQ. CDR3 sequence reads: CASSSGQSTDTQYF. The CDR3 coding sequence is TGCGCCAGCAGCTCCGGACAGAGCACAGATACGCAGTATTTT. Filled out from reference TRBV5-1 and TRBJ2-3, the complete variable domain reads KAGVTQTPRYLIKTRGQQVTLSCSPISGHRSVSWYQQTPGQGLQFLFEYFSETQRNKGNFPGRFSGRQFSNSRSEMNVSTLELGDSALYLCASSSGQSTDTQYFGPGTRLTVL.

The chain combines TRBV9 with TRBJ2-2; D may be TRBD2 (6 bases). Trimming stripped 3 bases from V and 3 bases from J, with 9 bases between. This CDR3 has 14 amino acids. Germline CDR1 SGDLS, CDR2 YYNGEE. The CDR3 coding sequence is TGTGCCAGCAGCGGGAGGGCCCACACCGGGGAGCTGTTTTTT. Translating gives CASSGRAHTGELFF. Full variable domain (missing parts from reference TRBV9 and TRBJ2-2): DSGVTQTPKHLITATGQRVTLRCSPRSGDLSVYWYQQSLDQGLQFLIQYYNGEERAKGNILERFSAQQFPDLHSELNLSSLELGDSALYFCASSGRAHTGELFFGEGSRLTVL.

The chain joins TRBV5-1 to TRBJ1-2; 7 bases are a match to TRBD1. With V trimmed by 4 bases and J by 3 bases, 9 bases remained unmatched. CDR3 length equals 15 residues. CDR1 is SGHRS and CDR2 is YFSETQ in the germline V gene. The CDR3 reads CASSQGVGSYYGYTF. The CDR3 nucleotides are TGCGCCAGCAGCCAGGGGGTCGGCTCATACTATGGCTACACCTTC.

The chain carries TRBV19 and TRBJ1-5, with D possibly being TRBD1 (5 bases). The V and J ends lost 8 bases and 7 bases respectively, with 21 bases between them. The length of the CDR3 is 15 residues. From germline, CDR1 is LNHDA and CDR2 SQIVND (reference sequence). The CDR3 reads CASQRIGGTWQPQHF. The CDR3, as DNA: TGTGCCAGTCAAAGAATTGGGGGGACTTGGCAGCCCCAGCATTTT.

This clone was picked up many times. The chain carries TRBV6-1 and TRBJ1-4; D is unclear. The CDR3 consists of 18 residues. Germline V gives CDR1 MNHNS, CDR2 SASEGT. Trimming pared 4 bases from V and 0 bases from J, leaving 18 bases between. This chain's CDR3 is CASSGTKYQAATNEKLFF. CDR3 bases: TGTGCCAGCAGTGGTACGAAGTACCAAGCCGCAACTAATGAAAAACTGTTTTTT.

The gene calls are TRBV30 and TRBJ1-6; 9 nucleotides line up with TRBD1. CDR1 and CDR2 from the germline V gene are GTSNPN and SVGIG (reference sequence). J was trimmed by 7 bases and V by 4 bases; bases with no gene match: 5. This CDR3 is 14 amino acids long. The CDR3 sequence is CAWTSDRGNSPLHF. CDR3 sequence (DNA): TGTGCCTGGACCTCGGACAGGGGAAATTCACCCCTCCACTTT.

The V and J genes are TRBV27 and TRBJ2-1, with D possibly matching TRBD2 (7 bases). V was shortened by 6 bases and J by 0 bases, with 12 bases between the two germline ends. The germline V gene encodes CDR1 MNHEY and CDR2 SMNVEV (reference sequence). The CDR3 spans 15 residues. The CDR3 loop reads CASRWGGASYNEQFF. CDR3 DNA: TGTGCCAGCAGGTGGGGGGGGGCCTCCTACAATGAGCAGTTCTTC.

The chain links TRBV18 to TRBJ2-3; D may be TRBD1 (5 bases). V lost 6 bases and J 0 bases, leaving 13 bases between the germline ends. CDR3 length: 15 amino acids. CDR1 is KGHSH, CDR2 LQKENI, per germline. The CDR3 nucleotides are TGTGCCAGCTCCCTTGCTGCAGGGAGCACAGATACGCAGTATTTT. Its protein product is CASSLAAGSTDTQYF. Full variable domain (remainder filled in from reference TRBV18 and TRBJ2-3): NAGVMQNPRHLVRRRGQEARLRCSPMKGHSHVYWYRQLPEEGLKFMVYLQKENIIDESGMPKERFSAEFPKEGPSILRIQQVVRGDSAAYFCASSLAAGSTDTQYFGPGTRLTVL.

The rearrangement uses TRBV27 and TRBJ2-1; 7 nucleotides line up with TRBD2. The CDR3 sequence is 21 residues long. CDR1 is MNHEY, CDR2 SMNVEV, per germline (reference sequence). The ends lost 5 bases at V and 1 base at J; junction bases unmatched: 23. This CDR3 is CASSQLSRWTSFIVSYNEQFF. CDR3 nucleotide sequence: TGTGCCAGCAGTCAGTTGTCACGTTGGACTAGTTTTATAGTGTCCTACAATGAGCAGTTCTTC.

As DNA, the CDR3 is TGCGCCAGCAGCCAAGATGCTAGCGGGAGGGCCTCTAGTTCCGAGCAGTACTTC. This sequence encodes CASSQDASGRASSSEQYF. The J gene is TRBJ2-7, the V gene TRBV4-1; TRBD2 agrees at 12 bases. The germline V gene encodes CDR1 MGHRA and CDR2 YSYEKL. The length of the CDR3 is 18 residues. J gave up 6 bases and V 0 bases, and 12 bases lay outside the gene matches.